The clone carrying this T cell receptor (beta chain) is termed medium-sized. The antigen is not known. The source of the sample is a study of metastatic and nonmetastatic thyroid tumors. With MiXCR, TCRdb called clones anew from the PCR reads. The sample yields 7,000 to 9,500 clones, 29% seen once. Ahead of thyroid surgery, no patient had received treatment of any kind. Findings of the study overall: TCR beta diversity was reportedly significantly higher in malignant thyroid tumors than benign nodules, in blood and tumor.

The receptor comes from a female donor with papillary thyroid cancer or a benign thyroid nodule (not recorded which). Some clones in this sample may be carry-over from other donors' samples. Material for sequencing was tumor tissue.

As DNA, the CDR3 is TGTGCCAGTAGTATAGGGGACCTTAACACAGATACGCAGTATTTT. Its protein is CASSIGDLNTDTQYF. V usage is TRBV19 and J usage is TRBJ2-3, with D tentatively TRBD1 or TRBD2 (5 bases each). The CDR3 has 15 amino acids. V was shortened by 1 base and J by 2 bases, with 10 bases between the two germline ends. CDR1 LNHDA and CDR2 SQIVND come from the germline V gene (reference sequence).